A selection of T cell receptor beta chains follows, all from one sample in a study of B cell selection in AIRE deficiency. Clones were sequenced by immunoSEQ multiplex PCR, and TCRdb holds only the in-frame ones, with some missing. The sample has some 22,000 clones, about 96% seen once. Input material: CD4+CD127+ conventional T cells sorted from PBMCs. These receptors were taken from a human donor in good health. Both conserved end residues are part of each CDR3. A D gene is named only where the DNA matches it firmly. Clone size appears in some rows only: once, few, many, or a class for an expanded clone.

-,13,TRBV2,-,TRBJ1-1,CASGREWGTEAFF,TGTGCCAGCGGGAGGGAGTGGGGCACTGAAGCTTTCTTT
-,17,TRBV10-3,-,TRBJ2-7,CAISESKGQGGSYEQYF,TGTGCCATCAGTGAGTCGAAAGGGCAGGGAGGCTCGTACGAGCAGTACTTC
-,15,TRBV7-9,-,TRBJ1-5,CASSRSAPGNQPQHF,TGTGCCAGCAGCCGTAGTGCCCCCGGGAATCAGCCCCAGCATTTT
-,15,TRBV6-4,-,TRBJ1-2,CASSDSGGANYGYTF,TGTGCCAGCAGTGATTCCGGGGGTGCTAACTATGGCTACACCTTC
-,16,TRBV11-2,TRBD1,TRBJ2-2,CASSDRQGTHTGELFF,TGTGCCAGCAGCGACCGACAGGGGACCCACACCGGGGAGCTGTTTTTT
-,14,TRBV5-1,TRBD2,TRBJ2-1,CASSAASGGGEQFF,TGCGCCAGCAGCGCAGCTAGCGGGGGTGGTGAGCAGTTCTTC
-,14,TRBV7-3,-,TRBJ2-2,CASSPYQNTGELFF,TGTGCCAGCAGCCCGTACCAGAACACCGGGGAGCTGTTTTTT
-,13,TRBV11-2,-,TRBJ1-1,CASTTYRNTEAFF,TGTGCCAGCACTACCTACAGGAACACTGAAGCTTTCTTT
-,13,TRBV10-3,-,TRBJ1-1,CATKDRGWTEAFF,TGTGCCACCAAAGACCGGGGGTGGACTGAAGCTTTCTTT
-,16,TRBV7-2,TRBD2,TRBJ2-5,CASSPRTSGGRETQYF,TGTGCCAGCAGCCCGCGGACTAGCGGGGGGAGAGAGACCCAGTACTTC
-,16,TRBV5-1,TRBD2,TRBJ2-5,CASSLFPAGEQETQYF,TGCGCCAGCAGCTTGTTTCCAGCGGGGGAACAAGAGACCCAGTACTTC
-,13,TRBV5-1,-,TRBJ2-3,CASSFQGTDTQYF,TGCGCCAGCAGCTTCCAGGGGACAGATACGCAGTATTTT
-,12,TRBV28,-,TRBJ1-4,CASSLALEKLFF,TGTGCCAGCAGTTTGGCGCTAGAAAAACTGTTTTTT
-,15,TRBV5-3,-,TRBJ2-3,CARSLVRGLPDTQYF,TGTGCCAGAAGCTTGGTGCGGGGTCTCCCAGATACGCAGTATTTT
-,15,TRBV6-5,-,TRBJ2-7,CASRLNLGLGYEQYF,TGTGCCAGCAGACTCAACTTAGGGCTGGGTTACGAGCAGTACTTC
once,16,TRBV28,TRBD1,TRBJ2-7,CASSAKGQGSSYEQYF,TGTGCCAGCAGCGCCAAGGGACAGGGGAGTTCCTACGAGCAGTACTTC
-,14,TRBV9,-,TRBJ2-5,CASGSDYRGETQYF,TGTGCCAGCGGTTCGGACTATAGGGGAGAGACCCAGTACTTC
-,12,TRBV18,-,TRBJ1-2,CASSAANYGYTF,TGTGCCAGCTCCGCTGCTAACTATGGCTACACCTTC
-,15,TRBV7-2,-,TRBJ1-3,CASSLHQAGGNTIYF,TGTGCCAGCAGCCTCCACCAAGCAGGTGGAAACACCATATATTTT
once,15,TRBV9,-,TRBJ1-2,CASSVAPGTVDGYTF,TGTGCCAGCAGCGTAGCCCCGGGGACGGTGGATGGCTACACCTTC
-,16,TRBV4-3,TRBD1,TRBJ2-7,CASSQDQNRGLYEQYF,TGCGCCAGCAGCCAAGATCAAAACAGGGGGCTATACGAGCAGTACTTC
-,15,TRBV19,-,TRBJ1-2,CASSIGWLANYGYTF,TGTGCCAGTAGTATAGGCTGGTTAGCTAACTATGGCTACACCTTC
-,16,TRBV5-1,TRBD1,TRBJ1-4,CASSGRTGGRSEKLFF,TGCGCCAGCAGCGGCCGGACAGGGGGGCGAAGCGAAAAACTGTTTTTT
-,16,TRBV30,-,TRBJ2-6,CAWGLVRQSRANVLTF,TGTGCCTGGGGCCTTGTGCGTCAAAGTCGGGCCAACGTCCTGACTTTC
-,18,TRBV5-6,TRBD2,TRBJ2-1,CASSLSGLAGDSYNEQFF,TGTGCCAGCAGCTTATCAGGACTAGCGGGGGACTCCTACAATGAGCAGTTCTTC
-,12,TRBV6-1,TRBD1,TRBJ2-7,CASSGQGTEQYF,TGTGCCAGCAGTGGACAGGGAACCGAGCAGTACTTC
-,15,TRBV6-5,TRBD1,TRBJ2-2,CASSPSGQWAGELFF,TGTGCCAGCAGTCCATCGGGACAGTGGGCCGGGGAGCTGTTTTTT
-,18,TRBV18,TRBD1,TRBJ2-1,CASSPLVGTESSYNEQFF,TGTGCCAGCTCACCACTCGTCGGGACAGAGAGCTCCTACAATGAGCAGTTCTTC
-,16,TRBV25-1,-,TRBJ2-1,CASSESRGAGGNEQFF,TGTGCCAGCAGTGAATCACGGGGGGCCGGGGGAAATGAGCAGTTCTTC
-,11,TRBV2,-,TRBJ2-5,CASSEGVTQYF,TGTGCCAGCAGTGAAGGGGTGACCCAGTACTTC
-,14,TRBV7-9,-,TRBJ1-2,CASSLASGSYGYTF,TGTGCCAGCAGCTTAGCCTCAGGGAGCTATGGCTACACCTTC
-,15,TRBV5-4,-,TRBJ1-2,CASSLSRGTNYGYTF,TGTGCCAGCAGCTTGTCCCGGGGGACTAACTATGGCTACACCTTC
-,18,TRBV7-2,-,TRBJ2-6,CASSRRSRGSSGANVLTF,TGTGCCAGCAGCCGTAGGTCGCGGGGCAGCTCTGGGGCCAACGTCCTGACTTTC
-,13,TRBV5-8,-,TRBJ1-5,CASSFTRDQPQHF,TGTGCCAGCAGCTTTACTAGGGATCAGCCCCAGCATTTT
once,15,TRBV13,-,TRBJ1-6,CASSAKPGRNSPLHF,TGTGCCAGCAGCGCAAAGCCAGGGAGAAATTCACCCCTCCACTTT
-,15,TRBV30,-,TRBJ2-5,CAWTQTGRNQETQYF,TGTGCCTGGACCCAAACCGGACGGAACCAAGAGACCCAGTACTTC
-,15,TRBV14,-,TRBJ1-2,CASSQVEKGRYGYTF,TGTGCCAGCAGCCAAGTTGAGAAGGGACGCTATGGCTACACCTTC
-,15,TRBV6-1,TRBD1,TRBJ2-7,CASSEVRTGNDEQYF,TGTGCCAGCAGTGAGGTTCGGACAGGGAACGACGAGCAGTACTTC
-,16,TRBV6-1,-,TRBJ2-3,CASSVGVARGSDTQYF,TGTGCCAGCAGTGTGGGGGTGGCCCGGGGGTCGGATACGCAGTATTTT
-,15,TRBV5-1,TRBD1,TRBJ2-7,CASSLDTGAPYEQYF,TGCGCCAGCAGCTTGGACACAGGGGCCCCCTACGAGCAGTACTTC
-,14,TRBV28,-,TRBJ1-4,CASSLESTAEKLFF,TGTGCCAGCAGTTTAGAAAGTACGGCTGAAAAACTGTTTTTT
-,16,TRBV13,-,TRBJ2-2,CASSSTGTPNTGELFF,TGTGCCAGCAGTTCCACCGGGACACCGAACACCGGGGAGCTGTTTTTT
few,14,TRBV6-1,TRBD2,TRBJ2-2,CASIRTSGAGELFF,TGTGCCAGCATTCGGACTAGCGGGGCTGGGGAGCTGTTTTTT
once,13,TRBV7-2,-,TRBJ2-1,CASSLTPYNEQFF,TGTGCCAGCAGCTTAACCCCATACAATGAGCAGTTCTTC
-,13,TRBV5-1,-,TRBJ2-2,CASRDDLTGELFF,TGCGCCAGCAGGGACGACCTTACCGGGGAGCTGTTTTTT
-,16,TRBV28,-,TRBJ2-1,CASSPPGKRSYNEQFF,TGTGCCAGCAGTCCCCCAGGAAAGAGGTCCTACAATGAGCAGTTCTTC
once,16,TRBV2,TRBD1,TRBJ1-2,CASRATTGQTHYGYTF,TGTGCCAGCAGGGCGACAACGGGACAGACACACTATGGCTACACCTTC
-,13,TRBV11-2,-,TRBJ1-3,CASSLDYGNTIYF,TGTGCCAGCAGCTTAGACTATGGAAACACCATATATTTT